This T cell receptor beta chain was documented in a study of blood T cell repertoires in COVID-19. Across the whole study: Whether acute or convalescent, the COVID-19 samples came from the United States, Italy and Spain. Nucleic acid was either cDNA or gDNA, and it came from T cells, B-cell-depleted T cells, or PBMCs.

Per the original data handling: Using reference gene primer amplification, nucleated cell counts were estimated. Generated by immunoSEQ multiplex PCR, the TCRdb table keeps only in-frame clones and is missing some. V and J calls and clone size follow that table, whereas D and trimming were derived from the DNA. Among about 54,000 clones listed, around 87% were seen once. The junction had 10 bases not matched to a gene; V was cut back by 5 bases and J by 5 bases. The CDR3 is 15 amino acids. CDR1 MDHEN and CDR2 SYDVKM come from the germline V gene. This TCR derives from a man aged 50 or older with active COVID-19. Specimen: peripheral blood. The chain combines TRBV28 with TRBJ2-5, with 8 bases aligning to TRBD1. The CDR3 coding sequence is TGTGCCAGCAGTCGACCCGGGACAGGATCTGAGACCCAGTACTTC. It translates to CASSRPGTGSETQYF.